Shown below are 9 T cell receptor beta chains from a single sample sequenced in a study of T cell responses to AZD1222 COVID-19 vaccine. This table comes from immunoSEQ multiplex PCR, and its TCRdb copy is limited to in-frame clones, with some not included. The sample has fewer than 120,000 clones; 85% to 95% are singletons. Sequenced here: peripheral blood, sampled on day 0 of AZD1222 vaccination. All receptors come from an adult in good health.

The chain recombines TRBV7-2 with TRBJ2-5, with D possibly called TRBD1 or TRBD2 (5 bases each). The CDR3 loop spans 14 amino acids. In germline, CDR1 is SGHTA, CDR2 FQGNSA. The germline V and J ends were trimmed by 4 bases and 6 bases, with 15 bases remaining between them. The CDR3: CASSWGRAFQTQYF. CDR3 DNA: TGTGCCAGCAGCTGGGGACGAGCTTTCCAGACCCAGTACTTC.

This clone was picked up one time. CDR3 nucleotides: TGTGCCAGCAGCCAGGATTATGAGCAGTTCTTC. Translation: CASSQDYEQFF. V is TRBV12-3 or TRBV12-4 and J is TRBJ2-1; D gene ambiguous. CDR3 length: 11 residues. V shed 6 bases and J shed 8 bases, with 8 bases lying between them.

This rearrangement joins TRBV29-1 to TRBJ2-5; TRBD2 is a possible D gene (5 bases). The CDR3 consists of 14 residues. Between the trimmed V and J ends, which lost 8 bases and 0 bases, there was a span of 16 bases. Germline V gene sequence: CDR1 SQVTM, CDR2 ANQGSEA. CDR3 coding DNA: TGCAGCACCCACGACTACGACAACCAAGAGACCCAGTACTTC. Translating it yields CSTHDYDNQETQYF.

The chain carries TRBV4-2 and TRBJ2-7; 9 nucleotides agree with TRBD1. Germline V gene lookup returns CDR1 LGHNA and CDR2 YNFKEQ. The CDR3 extends over 15 amino acids. V gave up 5 bases and J gave up 6 bases; unmatched junction bases: 11. CDR3 amino acids: CASSTQQGAVAEQYF. The CDR3, as DNA: TGTGCCAGCAGCACCCAACAGGGGGCCGTTGCCGAGCAGTACTTC.

This clone was recorded once. CDR3: CASSQGTAGGTQYF. The CDR3 coding sequence is TGTGCCAGTAGTCAAGGGACAGCCGGAGGGACCCAGTACTTC. This rearrangement joins TRBV19 to TRBJ2-5, with TRBD1 identical over 7 bases. The CDR3 spans 14 residues. After removal of 5 bases from V and 7 bases from J, the junction contained 10 bases not matched to a gene. CDR1 and CDR2 from the germline V gene are LNHDA and SQIVND (reference sequence). The whole variable domain, filled in from reference TRBV19 and TRBJ2-5, reads DGGITQSPKYLFRKEGQNVTLSCEQNLNHDAMYWYRQDPGQGLRLIYYSQIVNDFQKGDIAEGYSVSREKKESFPLTVTSAQKNPTAFYLCASSQGTAGGTQYFGPGTRLLVL.

The gene calls are TRBV18 and TRBJ1-1; D is uncertain. CDR1 and CDR2 from the germline V gene are KGHSH and LQKENI. With 3 bases removed from V and 0 bases from J, the gap between germline ends came to 11 bases. There are 15 residues in the CDR3. DNA of the CDR3: TGTGCCAGCTCACCCGAATCGGCCCTGAACACTGAAGCTTTCTTT. Translating it yields CASSPESALNTEAFF.

CDR3 sequence (DNA): TGTGCCAGTAGTTCATGGGGGGGGTTGAACACTGAAGCTTTCTTT. Amino acids: CASSSWGGLNTEAFF. The chain couples TRBV19 to TRBJ1-1; possibly TRBD1 for D (5 bases). Trimming removed 5 bases at V and 0 bases at J, with 13 bases between. Germline values: CDR1 LNHDA, CDR2 SQIVND (reference sequence). The CDR3 totals 15 residues.

This chain links TRBV2 with TRBJ1-5; D gene unclear. Trimming removed 6 bases at V and 0 bases at J, with 9 bases between. Germline V lookup: CDR1 SNHLY, CDR2 FYNNEI. CDR3 length: 14 amino acids. The CDR3 sequence is CASRRTDSNQPQHF. Here the CDR3 DNA reads TGTGCCAGCAGAAGGACGGATAGCAATCAGCCCCAGCATTTT.

The V and J genes are TRBV5-1 and TRBJ2-3; D is unresolved. The CDR3 loop spans 12 amino acids. The V end lost 2 bases, the J end lost 4 bases, and 5 bases lay between the germline ends. CDR1 and CDR2 from the germline V gene are SGHRS and YFSETQ. CDR3 amino acids: CASSFSPDTQYF. CDR3 bases: TGCGCCAGCAGCTTCAGCCCAGATACGCAGTATTTT. Full variable domain (outside the CDR3, taken from reference TRBV5-1 and TRBJ2-3): KAGVTQTPRYLIKTRGQQVTLSCSPISGHRSVSWYQQTPGQGLQFLFEYFSETQRNKGNFPGRFSGRQFSNSRSEMNVSTLELGDSALYLCASSFSPDTQYFGPGTRLTVL.